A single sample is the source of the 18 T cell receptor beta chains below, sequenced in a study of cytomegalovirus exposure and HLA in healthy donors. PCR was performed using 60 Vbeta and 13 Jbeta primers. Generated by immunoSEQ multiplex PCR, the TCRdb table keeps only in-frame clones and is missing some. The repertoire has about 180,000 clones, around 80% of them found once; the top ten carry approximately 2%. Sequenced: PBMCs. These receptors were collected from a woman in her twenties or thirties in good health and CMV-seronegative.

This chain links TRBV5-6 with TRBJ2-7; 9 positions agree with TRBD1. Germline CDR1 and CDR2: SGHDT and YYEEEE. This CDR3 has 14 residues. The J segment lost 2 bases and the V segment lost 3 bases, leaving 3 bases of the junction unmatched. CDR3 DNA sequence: TGTGCCAGCAGCTCCGGGACAGGGACCTACGAGCAGTACTTC. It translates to CASSSGTGTYEQYF. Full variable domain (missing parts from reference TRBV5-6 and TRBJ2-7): DAGVTQSPTHLIKTRGQQVTLRCSPKSGHDTVSWYQQALGQGPQFIFQYYEEEERQRGNFPDRFSGHQFPNYSSELNVNALLLGDSALYLCASSSGTGTYEQYFGPGTRLTVT.

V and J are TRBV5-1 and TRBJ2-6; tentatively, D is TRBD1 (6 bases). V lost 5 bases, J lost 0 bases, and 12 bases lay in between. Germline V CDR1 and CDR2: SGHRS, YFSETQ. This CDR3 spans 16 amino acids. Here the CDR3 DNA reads TGCGCCAGCAGACAGACAGGCGCCTCTGGGGCCAACGTCCTGACTTTC. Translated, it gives CASRQTGASGANVLTF. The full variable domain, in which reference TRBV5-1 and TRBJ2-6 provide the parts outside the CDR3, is KAGVTQTPRYLIKTRGQQVTLSCSPISGHRSVSWYQQTPGQGLQFLFEYFSETQRNKGNFPGRFSGRQFSNSRSEMNVSTLELGDSALYLCASRQTGASGANVLTFGAGSRLTVL.

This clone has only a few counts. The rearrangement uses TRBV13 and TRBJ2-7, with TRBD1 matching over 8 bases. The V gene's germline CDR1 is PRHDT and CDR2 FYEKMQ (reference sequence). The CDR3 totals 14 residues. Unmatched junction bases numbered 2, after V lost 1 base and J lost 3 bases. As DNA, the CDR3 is TGTGCCAGCAGCTTAGCGGACAGGGTCTACGAGCAGTACTTC. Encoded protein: CASSLADRVYEQYF.

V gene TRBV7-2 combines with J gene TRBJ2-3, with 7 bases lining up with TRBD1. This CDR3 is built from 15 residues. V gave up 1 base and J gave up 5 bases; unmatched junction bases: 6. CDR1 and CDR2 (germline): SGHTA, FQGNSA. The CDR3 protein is CASSLVQGLGDTQYF. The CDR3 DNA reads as TGTGCCAGCAGCTTAGTACAGGGGTTGGGAGATACGCAGTATTTT. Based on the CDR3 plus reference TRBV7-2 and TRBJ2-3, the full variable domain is GAGVSQSPSNKVTEKGKDVELRCDPISGHTALYWYRQSLGQGLEFLIYFQGNSAPDKSGLPSDRFSAERTGGSVSTLTIQRTQQEDSAVYLCASSLVQGLGDTQYFGPGTRLTVL.

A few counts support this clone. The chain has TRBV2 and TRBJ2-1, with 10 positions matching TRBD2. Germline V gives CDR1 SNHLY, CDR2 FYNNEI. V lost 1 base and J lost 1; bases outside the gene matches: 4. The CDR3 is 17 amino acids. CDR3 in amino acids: CASSEGGLADSYNEQFF. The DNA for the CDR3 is TGTGCCAGCAGTGAAGGCGGACTAGCGGATTCCTACAATGAGCAGTTCTTC.

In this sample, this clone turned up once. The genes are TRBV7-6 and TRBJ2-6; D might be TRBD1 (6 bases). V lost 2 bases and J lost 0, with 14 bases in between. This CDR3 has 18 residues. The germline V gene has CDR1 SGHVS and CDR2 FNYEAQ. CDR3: CASSLKAGDGSGANVLTF. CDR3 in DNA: TGTGCCAGCAGCTTAAAGGCAGGGGACGGCTCTGGGGCCAACGTCCTGACTTTC. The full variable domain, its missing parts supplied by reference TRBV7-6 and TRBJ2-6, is GAGVSQSPRYKVTKRGQDVALRCDPISGHVSLYWYRQALGQGPEFLTYFNYEAQQDKSGLPNDRFSAERPEGSISTLTIQRTEQRDSAMYRCASSLKAGDGSGANVLTFGAGSRLTVL.

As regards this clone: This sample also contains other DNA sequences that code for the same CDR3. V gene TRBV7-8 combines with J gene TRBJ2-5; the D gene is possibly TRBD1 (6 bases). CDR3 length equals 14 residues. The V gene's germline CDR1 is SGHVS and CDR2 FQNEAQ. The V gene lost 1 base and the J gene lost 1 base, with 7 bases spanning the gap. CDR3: CASSLGTVQETQYF. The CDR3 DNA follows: TGTGCCAGCAGCTTAGGGACAGTCCAAGAGACCCAGTACTTC.

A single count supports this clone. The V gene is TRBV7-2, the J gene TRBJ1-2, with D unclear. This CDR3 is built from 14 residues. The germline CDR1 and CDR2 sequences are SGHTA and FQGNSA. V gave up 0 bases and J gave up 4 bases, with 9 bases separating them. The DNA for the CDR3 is TGTGCCAGCAGCTTAGCACCGGGTCCCTATGGCTACACCTTC. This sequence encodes CASSLAPGPYGYTF.

Here the CDR3 reads CASRTGTGGLREKLFF. The CDR3 DNA is TGTGCCAGCAGGACCGGGACAGGGGGCCTTAGAGAAAAACTGTTTTTT. The V gene is TRBV2, the J gene TRBJ1-4; 12 bases are a match to TRBD1. The V and J ends lost 6 bases and 8 bases, in that order; junction bases with no gene match: 10. The CDR3 extends over 16 amino acids. CDR1 and CDR2 from the germline V gene are SNHLY and FYNNEI.

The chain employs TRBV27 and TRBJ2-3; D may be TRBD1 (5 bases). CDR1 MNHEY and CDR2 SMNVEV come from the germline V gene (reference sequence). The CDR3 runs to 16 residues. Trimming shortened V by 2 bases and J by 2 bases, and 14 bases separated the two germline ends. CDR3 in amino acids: CASSLIIGASTDTQYF. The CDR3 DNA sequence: TGTGCCAGCAGTTTAATCATAGGGGCGTCCACAGATACGCAGTATTTT.

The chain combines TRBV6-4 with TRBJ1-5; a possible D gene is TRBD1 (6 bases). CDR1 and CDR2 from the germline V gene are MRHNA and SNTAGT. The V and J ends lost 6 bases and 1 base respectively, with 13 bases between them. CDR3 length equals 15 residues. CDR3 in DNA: TGTGCCAGCAGCCCACAGGGTAGGAGCAATCAGCCCCAGCATTTT. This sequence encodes CASSPQGRSNQPQHF.

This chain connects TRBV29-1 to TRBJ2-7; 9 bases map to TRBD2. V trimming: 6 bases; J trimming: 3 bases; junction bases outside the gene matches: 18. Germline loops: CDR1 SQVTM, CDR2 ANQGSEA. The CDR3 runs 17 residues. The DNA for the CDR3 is TGCAGCGTGGACACCACTAGGAAGCGGGGGGCCGACTACGAGCAGTACTTC. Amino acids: CSVDTTRKRGADYEQYF.

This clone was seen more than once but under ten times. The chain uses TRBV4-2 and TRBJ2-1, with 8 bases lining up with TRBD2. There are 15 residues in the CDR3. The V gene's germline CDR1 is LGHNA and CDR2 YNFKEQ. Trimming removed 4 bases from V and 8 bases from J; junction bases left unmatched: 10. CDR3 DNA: TGTGCCAGCAGCCCGGGGGGGACCCGCGGGGATGAGCAGTTCTTC. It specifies CASSPGGTRGDEQFF.

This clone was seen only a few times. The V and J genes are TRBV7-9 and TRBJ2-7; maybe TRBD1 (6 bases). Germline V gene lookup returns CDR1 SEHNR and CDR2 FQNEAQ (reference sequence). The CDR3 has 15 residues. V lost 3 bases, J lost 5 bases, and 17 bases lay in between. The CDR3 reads CASSLTGNTGDEQYF. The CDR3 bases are TGTGCCAGCAGCTTGACAGGAAACACCGGGGACGAGCAGTACTTC.

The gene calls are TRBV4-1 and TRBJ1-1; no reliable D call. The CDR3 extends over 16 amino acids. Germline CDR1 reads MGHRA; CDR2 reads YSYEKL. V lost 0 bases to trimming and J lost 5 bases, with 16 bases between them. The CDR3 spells CASSQERRSRGTEAFF. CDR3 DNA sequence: TGCGCCAGCAGCCAAGAGAGGAGATCGCGTGGGACTGAAGCTTTCTTT.

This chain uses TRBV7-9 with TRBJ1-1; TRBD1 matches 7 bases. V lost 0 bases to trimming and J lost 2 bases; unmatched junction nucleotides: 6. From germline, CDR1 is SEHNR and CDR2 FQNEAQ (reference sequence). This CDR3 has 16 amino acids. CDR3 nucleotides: TGTGCCAGCAGCTTAGCGTTAAGGGACAGCAACACTGAAGCTTTCTTT. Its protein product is CASSLALRDSNTEAFF.

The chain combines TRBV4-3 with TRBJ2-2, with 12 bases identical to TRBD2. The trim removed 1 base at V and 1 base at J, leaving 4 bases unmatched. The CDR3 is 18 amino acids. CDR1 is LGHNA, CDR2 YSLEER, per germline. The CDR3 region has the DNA TGCGCCAGCAGCCAAGCTAGCGGGGGGGCCGTGAACACCGGGGAGCTGTTTTTT. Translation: CASSQASGGAVNTGELFF.

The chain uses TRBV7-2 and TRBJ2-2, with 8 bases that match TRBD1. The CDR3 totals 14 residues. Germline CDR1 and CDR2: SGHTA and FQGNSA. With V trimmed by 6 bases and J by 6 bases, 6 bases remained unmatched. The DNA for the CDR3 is TGTGCCAGCAGGTCAACAGGGGGAGCCGGGGAGCTGTTTTTT. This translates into CASRSTGGAGELFF. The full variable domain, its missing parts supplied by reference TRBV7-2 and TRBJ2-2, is GAGVSQSPSNKVTEKGKDVELRCDPISGHTALYWYRQSLGQGLEFLIYFQGNSAPDKSGLPSDRFSAERTGGSVSTLTIQRTQQEDSAVYLCASRSTGGAGELFFGEGSRLTVL.